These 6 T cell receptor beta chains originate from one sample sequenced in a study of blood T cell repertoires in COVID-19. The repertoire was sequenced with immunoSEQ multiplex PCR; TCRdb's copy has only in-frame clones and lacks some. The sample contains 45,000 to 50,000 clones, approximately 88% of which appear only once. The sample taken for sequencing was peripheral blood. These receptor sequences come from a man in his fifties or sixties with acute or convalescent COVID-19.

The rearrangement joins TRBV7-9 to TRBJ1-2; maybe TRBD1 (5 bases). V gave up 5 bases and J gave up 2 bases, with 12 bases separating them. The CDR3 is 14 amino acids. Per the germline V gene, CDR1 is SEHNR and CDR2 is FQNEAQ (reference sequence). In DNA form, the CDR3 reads TGTGCCAGCAGCCTCCTTGGGGGGAACTATGGCTACACCTTC. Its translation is CASSLLGGNYGYTF.

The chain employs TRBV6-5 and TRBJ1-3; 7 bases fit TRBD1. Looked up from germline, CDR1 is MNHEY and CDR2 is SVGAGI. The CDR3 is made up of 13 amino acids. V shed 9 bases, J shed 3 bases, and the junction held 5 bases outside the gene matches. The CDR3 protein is CASTGAGGNTIYF. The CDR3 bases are TGTGCCAGTACAGGGGCCGGTGGAAACACCATATATTTT.

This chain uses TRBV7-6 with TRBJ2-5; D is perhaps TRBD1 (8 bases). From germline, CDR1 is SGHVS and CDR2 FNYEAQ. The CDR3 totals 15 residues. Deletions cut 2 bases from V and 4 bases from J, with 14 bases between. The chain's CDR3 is CASSLTGGDLETQYF. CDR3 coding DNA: TGTGCCAGCAGCTTAACAGGGGGGGACCTAGAGACCCAGTACTTC.

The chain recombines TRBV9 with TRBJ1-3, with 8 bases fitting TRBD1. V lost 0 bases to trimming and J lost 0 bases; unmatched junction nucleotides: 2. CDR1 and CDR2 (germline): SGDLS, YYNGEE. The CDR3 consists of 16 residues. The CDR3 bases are TGTGCCAGCAGCGTAGTAGACAGGGGCTCTGGAAACACCATATATTTT. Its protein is CASSVVDRGSGNTIYF. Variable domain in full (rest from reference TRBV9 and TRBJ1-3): DSGVTQTPKHLITATGQRVTLRCSPRSGDLSVYWYQQSLDQGLQFLIQYYNGEERAKGNILERFSAQQFPDLHSELNLSSLELGDSALYFCASSVVDRGSGNTIYFGEGSWLTVV.

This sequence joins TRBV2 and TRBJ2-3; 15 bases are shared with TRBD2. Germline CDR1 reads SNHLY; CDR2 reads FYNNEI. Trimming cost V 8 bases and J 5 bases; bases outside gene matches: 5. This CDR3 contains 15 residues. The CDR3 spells CASGWTSGRGDTQYF. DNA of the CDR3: TGTGCCAGCGGCTGGACTAGCGGGAGGGGAGATACGCAGTATTTT.

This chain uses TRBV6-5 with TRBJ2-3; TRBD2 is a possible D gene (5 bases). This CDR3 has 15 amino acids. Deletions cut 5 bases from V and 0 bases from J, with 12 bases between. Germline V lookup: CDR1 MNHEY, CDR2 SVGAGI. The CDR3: CASSPHWTSTDTQYF. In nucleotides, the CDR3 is TGTGCCAGCAGTCCCCACTGGACTAGCACAGATACGCAGTATTTT.